These T cell receptor beta chains were read from a single sample in a study of B cell selection in AIRE deficiency. The protocol was immunoSEQ multiplex PCR, while the TCRdb copy is restricted to in-frame clones and leaves out a portion. The top ten clones hold just over 0.2% of a sample with 20,000 to 30,000 clones, approximately 97% of them seen once. Material for sequencing was conventional CD4+ T cells sorted from PBMCs. The receptors here all came from a human donor with AIRE deficiency. Both conserved end residues are part of each CDR3. Each record gives: D gene, V gene, J gene, clone size, CDR3 DNA, CDR3 protein. The D gene is left open where the match is weak. The size entry is marked missing in some rows and otherwise reads once, few, many or a size class.

d_call: TRBD1; v_call: TRBV6-5; j_call: TRBJ1-2; clone_size: -; cdr3_nt: TGTGCCAGCAGTTACTCCGGACAGGGGAACTATGGCTACACCTTC; cdr3_aa: CASSYSGQGNYGYTF
d_call: TRBD1; v_call: TRBV19; j_call: TRBJ1-1; clone_size: -; cdr3_nt: TGTGCCAGTAGTATAACAGGGGGAGGGACTGAAGCTTTCTTT; cdr3_aa: CASSITGGGTEAFF
d_call: -; v_call: TRBV5-5; j_call: TRBJ1-3; clone_size: -; cdr3_nt: TGTGCCAGCAGCTTCACCTCGCTTGAGGGGGGAGGAAACACCATATATTTT; cdr3_aa: CASSFTSLEGGGNTIYF
d_call: TRBD2; v_call: TRBV7-9; j_call: TRBJ2-1; clone_size: -; cdr3_nt: TGTGCCAGCAGCCCTTGGACTAGCGGGAGCACGAATGAGCAGTTCTTC; cdr3_aa: CASSPWTSGSTNEQFF
d_call: -; v_call: TRBV28; j_call: TRBJ2-7; clone_size: -; cdr3_nt: TGTGCCAGCAGGCAACGAGCCGAGCAGTACTTC; cdr3_aa: CASRQRAEQYF
d_call: TRBD1; v_call: TRBV29-1; j_call: TRBJ2-5; clone_size: -; cdr3_nt: TGCAGCGTTGCGACAGGGGTGATAGAGACCCAGTACTTC; cdr3_aa: CSVATGVIETQYF
d_call: TRBD2; v_call: TRBV2; j_call: TRBJ2-3; clone_size: -; cdr3_nt: TGTGCCAGCGAGCGCCTAGCGGGAGTAGGAGATACGCAGTATTTT; cdr3_aa: CASERLAGVGDTQYF
d_call: -; v_call: TRBV7-9; j_call: TRBJ2-3; clone_size: -; cdr3_nt: TGTGCCAGCAGGACGGCTCCCACAGATACGCAGTATTTT; cdr3_aa: CASRTAPTDTQYF
d_call: -; v_call: TRBV19; j_call: TRBJ2-5; clone_size: -; cdr3_nt: TGTGCCAGTAGTGGGAGCTTGCGAGCGGGCCTCCAAGAGACCCAGTACTTC; cdr3_aa: CASSGSLRAGLQETQYF
d_call: -; v_call: TRBV2; j_call: TRBJ1-1; clone_size: -; cdr3_nt: TGTGCCAGCAGGATAATCGCAGTGAACACTGAAGCTTTCTTT; cdr3_aa: CASRIIAVNTEAFF
d_call: -; v_call: TRBV18; j_call: TRBJ1-4; clone_size: -; cdr3_nt: TGTGCCAGCTCCCGTCTCGGACTAGGTACGGGTGGTGAAAAACTGTTTTTT; cdr3_aa: CASSRLGLGTGGEKLFF
d_call: -; v_call: TRBV28; j_call: TRBJ2-7; clone_size: -; cdr3_nt: TGTGCCAGCAGTTTGGGGGCGACCTACGAGCAGTACTTC; cdr3_aa: CASSLGATYEQYF
d_call: -; v_call: TRBV2; j_call: TRBJ2-2; clone_size: -; cdr3_nt: TGTGCCAGCAGTGACGACACCGGGGAGCTGTTTTTT; cdr3_aa: CASSDDTGELFF
d_call: TRBD1; v_call: TRBV11-2; j_call: TRBJ2-7; clone_size: -; cdr3_nt: TGTGCCAGCAGCTTCCCCCGGGACAGGGTCATGGACGAGCAGTACTTC; cdr3_aa: CASSFPRDRVMDEQYF
d_call: -; v_call: TRBV7-3; j_call: TRBJ2-7; clone_size: -; cdr3_nt: TGTGCCAGCAGCCTTGGACCTTTATACGAGCAGTACTTC; cdr3_aa: CASSLGPLYEQYF
d_call: TRBD1; v_call: TRBV6-1; j_call: TRBJ2-7; clone_size: -; cdr3_nt: TGTGCCACTCACCAAGGACAGGGAGTAGGCGAGCAGTACTTC; cdr3_aa: CATHQGQGVGEQYF
d_call: -; v_call: TRBV29-1; j_call: TRBJ2-2; clone_size: -; cdr3_nt: TGCAGCGTTGGACAGGCAAACACCGGGGAGCTGTTTTTT; cdr3_aa: CSVGQANTGELFF
d_call: TRBD2; v_call: TRBV5-4; j_call: TRBJ2-3; clone_size: -; cdr3_nt: TGTGCCAGCAGCCCAGGACTAGCGGGAGATATGATAGATACGCAGTATTTT; cdr3_aa: CASSPGLAGDMIDTQYF
d_call: -; v_call: TRBV5-4; j_call: TRBJ1-3; clone_size: -; cdr3_nt: TGTGCCAGCAGCCCCGATGGGTTCTCGTACCGCTCTGGAAACACCATATATTTT; cdr3_aa: CASSPDGFSYRSGNTIYF
d_call: TRBD1; v_call: TRBV2; j_call: TRBJ1-4; clone_size: -; cdr3_nt: TGTGCCAGCAGTGAAGAGGGACAGGGGTCGGAAAAACTGTTTTTT; cdr3_aa: CASSEEGQGSEKLFF
d_call: -; v_call: TRBV27; j_call: TRBJ1-5; clone_size: -; cdr3_nt: TGTGCCAGCAGCAGACTGGATCAGCCCCAGCATTTT; cdr3_aa: CASSRLDQPQHF
d_call: -; v_call: TRBV7-2; j_call: TRBJ2-7; clone_size: -; cdr3_nt: TGTGCCAGCAGCTCCTCCGGCTACGAGCAGTACTTC; cdr3_aa: CASSSSGYEQYF
d_call: -; v_call: TRBV7-2; j_call: TRBJ1-1; clone_size: -; cdr3_nt: TGTGCCAGCAGCTCTTATAAGAACACTGAAGCTTTCTTT; cdr3_aa: CASSSYKNTEAFF
d_call: TRBD2; v_call: TRBV19; j_call: TRBJ2-5; clone_size: -; cdr3_nt: TGTGCCAGTGGGTTTAGCGGGAGAGGAGAGACCCAGTACTTC; cdr3_aa: CASGFSGRGETQYF
d_call: -; v_call: TRBV19; j_call: TRBJ1-3; clone_size: -; cdr3_nt: TGTGCCACCCGGTTTTCGGGTGGAAACACCATATATTTT; cdr3_aa: CATRFSGGNTIYF
d_call: TRBD1; v_call: TRBV28; j_call: TRBJ1-2; clone_size: -; cdr3_nt: TGTGCCACCCAAACAGGGGGCGCAGGTTTCAAGTATGGCTACACCTTC; cdr3_aa: CATQTGGAGFKYGYTF
d_call: -; v_call: TRBV4-2; j_call: TRBJ1-2; clone_size: -; cdr3_nt: TGTGCCAGCAGCCAAGATGGGGCACTTGGCTACACCTTC; cdr3_aa: CASSQDGALGYTF
d_call: -; v_call: TRBV2; j_call: TRBJ1-2; clone_size: -; cdr3_nt: TGTGCCCTCAAGGCCGTGGCAGGCTATAATGGCTACACCTTC; cdr3_aa: CALKAVAGYNGYTF
d_call: -; v_call: TRBV29-1; j_call: TRBJ2-7; clone_size: -; cdr3_nt: TGCAGCGTTTTAAAGACTCACGAGCAGTACTTC; cdr3_aa: CSVLKTHEQYF
d_call: -; v_call: TRBV19; j_call: TRBJ1-4; clone_size: -; cdr3_nt: TGTGCCAGTAGTATTGGTAGGACTAATGAAAAACTGTTTTTT; cdr3_aa: CASSIGRTNEKLFF
d_call: TRBD2; v_call: TRBV7-2; j_call: TRBJ2-7; clone_size: -; cdr3_nt: TGTGCCAGCAGCTTAGCCGGACTAGCGGGAGGCATTGGCGAGCAGTACTTC; cdr3_aa: CASSLAGLAGGIGEQYF
d_call: TRBD2; v_call: TRBV27; j_call: TRBJ2-1; clone_size: -; cdr3_nt: TGTGCCAGCAGTTCTGGGACTAGCGGAATAAGGCAGTTCTTC; cdr3_aa: CASSSGTSGIRQFF
d_call: -; v_call: TRBV18; j_call: TRBJ1-1; clone_size: -; cdr3_nt: TGTGCCAGCTCACCAGAGGGGTCCGGCACTGAAGCTTTCTTT; cdr3_aa: CASSPEGSGTEAFF
d_call: -; v_call: TRBV20-1; j_call: TRBJ1-1; clone_size: -; cdr3_nt: TGCAGTGCTAAGGGAACTGAAGCTTTCTTT; cdr3_aa: CSAKGTEAFF
d_call: TRBD1; v_call: TRBV4-1; j_call: TRBJ2-3; clone_size: -; cdr3_nt: TGCGCCAGCAGCCAAGGGGACAGGGGCACAGATACGCAGTATTTT; cdr3_aa: CASSQGDRGTDTQYF
d_call: -; v_call: TRBV7-2; j_call: TRBJ2-4; clone_size: -; cdr3_nt: TGTGCCAGCAGCTTAGATTTGGCTCTAGCCAAAAACATTCAGTACTTC; cdr3_aa: CASSLDLALAKNIQYF
d_call: -; v_call: TRBV4-2; j_call: TRBJ2-5; clone_size: -; cdr3_nt: TGTGCCAGCAGCCAAGATGGAGGCGTCGACGGGACCCAGTACTTC; cdr3_aa: CASSQDGGVDGTQYF
d_call: -; v_call: TRBV19; j_call: TRBJ1-1; clone_size: -; cdr3_nt: TGTGCCAGTAGTATCGACCAGACTCTGAACACTGAAGCTTTCTTT; cdr3_aa: CASSIDQTLNTEAFF
d_call: -; v_call: TRBV19; j_call: TRBJ1-5; clone_size: -; cdr3_nt: TGTGCCAGTAACGGCCCCGGGAAAAGTATTTCTAGCAATCAGCCCCAGCATTTT; cdr3_aa: CASNGPGKSISSNQPQHF
d_call: -; v_call: TRBV4-3; j_call: TRBJ2-1; clone_size: -; cdr3_nt: TGCGCCAGCAGCCAAGATACTGACAATGAGCAGTTCTTC; cdr3_aa: CASSQDTDNEQFF
d_call: TRBD2; v_call: TRBV19; j_call: TRBJ2-2; clone_size: once; cdr3_nt: TGTGCCAGTCGGGGCGGGAGGGCGACCGGGGAGCTGTTTTTT; cdr3_aa: CASRGGRATGELFF
d_call: TRBD2; v_call: TRBV4-2; j_call: TRBJ2-7; clone_size: -; cdr3_nt: TGTGCCAGCAGCCAAGCGAGCGGGAGTATCTACGAGCAGTACTTC; cdr3_aa: CASSQASGSIYEQYF
d_call: TRBD1; v_call: TRBV29-1; j_call: TRBJ2-2; clone_size: once; cdr3_nt: TGCAGCGTTGCGACAGGGGGCAGCGGGGAGCTGTTTTTT; cdr3_aa: CSVATGGSGELFF
d_call: -; v_call: TRBV5-1; j_call: TRBJ2-3; clone_size: -; cdr3_nt: TGCGCCAGCAGCTCTATACAGAGCACAGATACGCAGTATTTT; cdr3_aa: CASSSIQSTDTQYF